The clone carrying this TCR beta chain was detected many times. Its antigen remains unidentified. Looked up from germline, CDR1 is SQVTM and CDR2 is ANQGSEA. V was pared by 7 bases and J by 6 bases, with 12 bases between. The CDR3 has 12 amino acids. Beta-chain TCR CDR3 regions were amplified from RNA transcripts. First-round RT-PCR used HTBI primers; second-round multiplex PCR followed. TCRdb called the multiplex PCR reads again in MiXCR, with one record for every CDR3 protein. Of 200,000 to 250,000 distinct CDR3 sequences listed, just under 30% are singletons. The data were taken from a study of Graves' ophthalmopathy and Graves' hyperthyroidism. The wider study: Upon initial diagnosis and before any treatment, peripheral blood was collected. Study-level points and caveats: Blood shared most expanded thyroid clonotypes above 0.001 frequency.

This chain uses TRBV29-1 with TRBJ2-2; D gene uncertain. The sequence was obtained from a man over 45 with Graves' ophthalmopathy. Material: peripheral blood. The DNA for the CDR3 is TGCAGCGCCGAGGTACATGCCGGGGAGCTGTTTTTT. Amino acid sequence: CSAEVHAGELFF.